The rows below give T cell receptor beta chains drawn from one sample of a study of vaccination and CD4 T cells after COVID-19. MiXCR, applied by TCRdb to the PCR reads, yields one record per CDR3 protein. This table has 25,000 to 30,000 distinct CDR3 sequences, around two fifths appearing once. These receptors have no identified antigens. Sequencing used CD4+ T cells from blood, cultured in vitro, obtained about 7 months after SARS-CoV-2 vaccination. These receptor sequences come from a human donor who had recovered from COVID-19. Each CDR3 is given without its conserved first and last residue. A D gene is named only where the DNA matches it firmly. Clone size appears in some rows only: once, few, many, or a class for an expanded clone.

NA	TRBD2	TRBV27	TRBJ2-5	ASTYSGLAGAQETQY
NA	NA	TRBV7-9	TRBJ2-5	ASSFQVETQY
once	NA	TRBV27	TRBJ2-7	ASRRSSYEQY
NA	TRBD2	TRBV2	TRBJ2-7	ASSPGTSGTSPYEQY
few	NA	TRBV15	TRBJ2-1	ATSSGAYNEQF
NA	NA	TRBV20-1	TRBJ2-3	SAQAGDYLFTDTQY
NA	NA	TRBV20-1	TRBJ2-7	SATLQSYEQY
few	NA	TRBV2	TRBJ1-1	ARGSGVYTEAF
NA	NA	TRBV20-1	TRBJ2-7	SARLQGGREQY
NA	TRBD2	TRBV20-1	TRBJ2-5	SAGTTSGIQETQY
NA	TRBD1	TRBV20-1	TRBJ1-5	SVTGDGNQPQH
NA	NA	TRBV27	TRBJ1-2	ASSFLPGTNYGYT
once	TRBD1	TRBV19	TRBJ1-5	ASSSDRARNQPQH
few	NA	TRBV6-1	TRBJ2-3	ASRGGRSTDTQY
NA	NA	TRBV7-9	TRBJ2-4	ASSSGLAKNIQY
NA	NA	TRBV7-2	TRBJ2-2	ASSRTVVPNTGELF
few	NA	TRBV20-1	TRBJ2-1	SASKDPGDSNEQF
NA	TRBD1	TRBV15	TRBJ1-5	ATSQKLTGLSNQPQH
NA	TRBD1	TRBV27	TRBJ2-1	ASSLTGNEQF
NA	NA	TRBV7-2	TRBJ2-7	ASSPGLRDREQY
NA	TRBD1	TRBV20-1	TRBJ1-5	SAVSLGTGGGNQPQH
NA	NA	TRBV19	TRBJ2-1	ASSIDQGGYEQF
NA	TRBD2	TRBV20-1	TRBJ2-3	SASKVGAGATDTQY
few	TRBD2	TRBV7-2	TRBJ2-7	ASTRGAGGSYEQY
medium-sized	TRBD2	TRBV20-1	TRBJ2-3	SASPTVAGGTDTQY
NA	NA	TRBV4-2	TRBJ2-7	ASSRLGDFEQY
few	NA	TRBV2	TRBJ1-6	ASSVRQGGNSPLH
NA	NA	TRBV10-3	TRBJ1-1	AISEQGNTEAF
few	NA	TRBV28	TRBJ2-3	ASSTRTAGDTQY
NA	TRBD1	TRBV7-3	TRBJ2-1	ASSQTGGAYNEQF
few	NA	TRBV20-1	TRBJ2-3	SARVGIRTDTQY
medium-sized	TRBD2	TRBV20-1	TRBJ2-4	SATGALAGAVFQY
few	NA	TRBV7-6	TRBJ1-5	ASSLSFNQPQH
NA	NA	TRBV7-3	TRBJ2-7	ASSSRTPYEQY
NA	NA	TRBV19	TRBJ1-5	ASSIAGRNQPQH
few	TRBD2	TRBV6-1	TRBJ2-1	ASRPGLAGANEQF
few	NA	TRBV27	TRBJ1-6	ASSLGRSNSPLH
few	TRBD2	TRBV7-2	TRBJ2-7	ASSLAGLAGAYEQY
NA	TRBD1	TRBV2	TRBJ1-2	ASRTGGNYGYT
NA	NA	TRBV11-2	TRBJ2-1	ASSLARVNEQF
NA	TRBD2	TRBV29-1	TRBJ2-7	SVEGGSGSYEQY
NA	NA	TRBV6-1	TRBJ1-5	ASTAYSNQPQH
NA	NA	TRBV6-1	TRBJ2-1	ASNRGIYNEQF
NA	NA	TRBV7-8	TRBJ1-2	ASSFAGFGYT
NA	NA	TRBV20-1	TRBJ2-7	SARFPLLGEQY
NA	TRBD1	TRBV27	TRBJ2-3	ASSLVGTGTDTQY
NA	NA	TRBV6-1	TRBJ2-7	ASSRFHPGDEQY
few	NA	TRBV7-2	TRBJ1-1	ASSPTALEPEAF
medium-sized	NA	TRBV15	TRBJ1-6	ATSRDLGSPLH
medium-sized	TRBD1	TRBV27	TRBJ1-6	ASSLYRGKDSPLH
NA	NA	TRBV19	TRBJ2-5	ASSRDHQETQY
NA	NA	TRBV6-1	TRBJ1-1	ATELGGSRTEAF
NA	TRBD1	TRBV29-1	TRBJ2-5	SVISALGQGGETQY
few	NA	TRBV6-1	TRBJ1-5	ASRVDLNSNQPQH
NA	NA	TRBV7-9	TRBJ2-3	ASSHLSPRADTQY
once	NA	TRBV11-1	TRBJ2-5	ASSLGLGGKKEETQY
few	TRBD1	TRBV7-2	TRBJ2-7	ASSYRDRVYEQY
NA	NA	TRBV6-1	TRBJ1-2	ASSPGRNGYT
NA	NA	TRBV7-2	TRBJ2-2	ASSTHYKVNTGELF
NA	NA	TRBV20-1	TRBJ2-3	SSRRDINTDTQY